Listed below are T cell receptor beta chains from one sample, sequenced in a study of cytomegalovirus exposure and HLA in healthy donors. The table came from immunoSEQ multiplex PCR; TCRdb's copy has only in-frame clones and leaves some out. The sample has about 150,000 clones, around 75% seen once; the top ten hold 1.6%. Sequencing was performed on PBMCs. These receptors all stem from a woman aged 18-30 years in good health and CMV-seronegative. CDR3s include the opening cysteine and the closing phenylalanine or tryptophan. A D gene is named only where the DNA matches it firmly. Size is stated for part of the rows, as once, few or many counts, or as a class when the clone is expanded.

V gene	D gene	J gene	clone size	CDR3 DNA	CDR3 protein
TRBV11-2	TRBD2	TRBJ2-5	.	TGTGCCAGCAGCTTGACTAGCAGGGAGACCCAGTACTTC	CASSLTSRETQYF
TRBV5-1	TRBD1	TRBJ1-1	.	TGCGCCAGCAGCTGGGGGACAGGGCGGGACACTGAAGCTTTCTTT	CASSWGTGRDTEAFF
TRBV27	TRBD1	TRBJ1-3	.	TGTGCCAGCAGTTTCCCGGGACAGGGGGCGGTGAGAGGAAACACCATATATTTT	CASSFPGQGAVRGNTIYF
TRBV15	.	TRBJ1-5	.	TGTGCCACCGTGGACAAGACCAATTACAATCAGCCCCAGCATTTT	CATVDKTNYNQPQHF
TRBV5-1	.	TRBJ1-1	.	TGCGCCAGCAGCTGGCTTGAGGGAAACACTGAAGCTTTCTTT	CASSWLEGNTEAFF
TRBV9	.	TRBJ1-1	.	TGTGCCAGCAGCGTCGACAGCTCCAACACTGAAGCTTTCTTT	CASSVDSSNTEAFF
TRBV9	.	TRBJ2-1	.	TGTGCCAGCAGCGGAACTAGAGGCAATGAGCAGTTCTTC	CASSGTRGNEQFF
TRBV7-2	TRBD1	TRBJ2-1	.	TGTGCCAGCAGCGTCGGACAGGGGAGGAATGAGCAGTTCTTC	CASSVGQGRNEQFF
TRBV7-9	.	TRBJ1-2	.	TGTGCCAGCAGCTTAGTAGGGACTGAATATGGCTACACCTTC	CASSLVGTEYGYTF
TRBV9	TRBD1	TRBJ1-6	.	TGTGCCAGCAGCCTCGGACAGGTCAGTTCACCCCTCCACTTT	CASSLGQVSSPLHF
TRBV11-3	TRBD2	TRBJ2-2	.	TGTGCCAGCAGCTTAGGGACTAGTGGCACCGGGGAGCTGTTTTTT	CASSLGTSGTGELFF
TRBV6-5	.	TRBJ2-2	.	TGTGCCAGCAGTTACTCCATAGCGTCGGGGGAGCTGTTTTTT	CASSYSIASGELFF
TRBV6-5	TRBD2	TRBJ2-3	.	TGTGCCAGCACGGAGCGGGGGGGCCGAGACACGCAGTATTTT	CASTERGGRDTQYF
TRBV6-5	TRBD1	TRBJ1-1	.	TGTGCCAGCAGTTACATAGGACAGGGCAACACTGAAGCTTTCTTT	CASSYIGQGNTEAFF
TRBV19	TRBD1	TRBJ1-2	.	TGTGCCAGTAGTATTCCCCCCCGGACAGGAACTAACTATGGCTACACCTTC	CASSIPPRTGTNYGYTF
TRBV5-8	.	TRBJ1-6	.	TGTGCCAGCAGCTTGGCCGGGTACTCACCCCTCCACTTT	CASSLAGYSPLHF
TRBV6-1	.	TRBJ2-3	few	TGTGCCAGCAGTCAGGGTTCAGATACGCAGTATTTT	CASSQGSDTQYF
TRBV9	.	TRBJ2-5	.	TGTGCCAGCAGCGTAAGCAGGGGTCAGAGGGAGACCCAGTACTTC	CASSVSRGQRETQYF
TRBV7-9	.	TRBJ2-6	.	TGTGCCAGCAGCTTAGATTCTGGGGCCAACGGCCTGACTTTC	CASSLDSGANGLTF
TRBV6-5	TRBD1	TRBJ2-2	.	TGTGCCAGCAGCTCCGGGACAGGGAACACCGGGGAGCTGTTTTTT	CASSSGTGNTGELFF
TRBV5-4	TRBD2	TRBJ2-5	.	TGTGCCAGCAGCCGGATGTCTAGCGGGGATGGCTTGGGAGAGACCCAGTACTTC	CASSRMSSGDGLGETQYF
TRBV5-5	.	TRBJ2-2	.	TGTGCCAGCAGCTTGGACCGGGGCACCGGGGAGCTGTTTTTT	CASSLDRGTGELFF
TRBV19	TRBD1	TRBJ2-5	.	TGTGCCAGTAGTCAACCGCGGACAGGGAGCGGAGAGACCCAGTACTTC	CASSQPRTGSGETQYF
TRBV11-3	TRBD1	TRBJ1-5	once	TGTGCCAGCAGCTCGTCGGACAGGGCATTTAGCAATCAGCCCCAGCATTTT	CASSSSDRAFSNQPQHF
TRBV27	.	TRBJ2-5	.	TGTGCCAGCAGTTTAACGGGTTCACGTGAGACCCAGTACTTC	CASSLTGSRETQYF
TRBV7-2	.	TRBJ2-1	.	TGTGCCAGCAGCTTAGCGGCGGGGCCCAGACAATACAATGAGCAGTTCTTC	CASSLAAGPRQYNEQFF
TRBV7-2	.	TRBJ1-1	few	TGTGCCAGCAGCACCAGGATACACACTGAAGCTTTCTTT	CASSTRIHTEAFF
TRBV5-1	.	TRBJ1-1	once	TGCGCCAGCAGCTCAGGGTTCACTGAAGCTTTCTTT	CASSSGFTEAFF
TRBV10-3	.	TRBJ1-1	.	TGTGCCATCAGGGCAGAATCTGTACGTGCTTTCTTT	CAIRAESVRAFF
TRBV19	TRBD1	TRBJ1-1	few	TGTGCCAGTAGTATTAGGGACAGGGGTTGGTCCACTGAAGCTTTCTTT	CASSIRDRGWSTEAFF
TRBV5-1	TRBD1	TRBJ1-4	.	TGCGCCAGCAGCCCGGGACAGTCGACGGTCTTTGCAACTAATGAAAAACTGTTTTTT	CASSPGQSTVFATNEKLFF
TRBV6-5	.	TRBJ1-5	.	TGTGCCAGCAGTTACAATCAGGATAGGGGGCCCCAGCATTTT	CASSYNQDRGPQHF
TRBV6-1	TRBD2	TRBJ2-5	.	TGTGCCAGCAGTGGACTAGCGGGGGACCAACAAGAGACCCAGTACTTC	CASSGLAGDQQETQYF
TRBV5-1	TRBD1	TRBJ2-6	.	TGCGCCAGCAGCTTGGAAGGGGGCGCGCTTACTGGGGCCAACGTCCTGACTTTC	CASSLEGGALTGANVLTF
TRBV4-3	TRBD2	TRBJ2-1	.	TGCGCCAGCAGCCAAGGCGCGGCGGGGGGGAGGAGGGCCAATGAGCAGTTCTTC	CASSQGAAGGRRANEQFF
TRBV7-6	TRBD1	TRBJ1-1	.	TGTGCCAGCAGCTGGGCCTACAGGGGCCCCGGCGAAGCTTTCTTT	CASSWAYRGPGEAFF
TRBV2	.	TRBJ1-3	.	TGTGCCAGCAGTGGGGAGGTGGTCTCTGGAAACACCATATATTTT	CASSGEVVSGNTIYF
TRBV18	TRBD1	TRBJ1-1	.	TGTGCCAGCTCACGGGACAGGGACACTGAAGCTTTCTTT	CASSRDRDTEAFF
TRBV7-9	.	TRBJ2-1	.	TGTTCCAGCAGCTTCCCCCGCGGACTGAAAAGTAACAATGAGCAGTTCTTC	CSSSFPRGLKSNNEQFF
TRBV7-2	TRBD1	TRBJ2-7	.	TGTGCCAGCAGCTTGAGGACAGGAGCCTACGAGCAGTACTTC	CASSLRTGAYEQYF